A single sample gave rise to the 23 T cell receptor beta chains below, sequenced in a study of blood T cell repertoires in COVID-19. The protocol was immunoSEQ multiplex PCR, while the TCRdb copy is restricted to in-frame clones and leaves out a portion. The sample yields 130,000 or so clones, roughly 90% seen once. The sample was peripheral blood. These receptors originate from an older man with active COVID-19.

The chain carries TRBV28 and TRBJ2-2, with a weak D call TRBD1 (6 bases). CDR1 is MDHEN and CDR2 is SYDVKM in the germline V gene. V gave up 7 bases and J gave up 2 bases, with 11 bases separating them. The length of the CDR3 is 14 residues. This chain's CDR3 is CASIGGYNTGELFF. The CDR3 DNA reads TGTGCCAGCATTGGGGGCTACAACACCGGGGAGCTGTTTTTT. Combining the CDR3 with reference TRBV28 and TRBJ2-2 gives the whole variable domain DVKVTQSSRYLVKRTGEKVFLECVQDMDHENMFWYRQDPGLGLRLIYFSYDVKMKEKGDIPEGYSVSREKKERFSLILESASTNQTSMYLCASIGGYNTGELFFGEGSRLTVL.

This clone was observed once. The chain uses TRBV5-1 and TRBJ2-7; 8 nucleotides match TRBD1. Germline V gene sequence: CDR1 SGHRS, CDR2 YFSETQ. The V segment lost 3 bases and the J segment 3 bases; nucleotides outside the gene matches: 11. This CDR3 is built from 16 residues. Here the CDR3 reads CASSSGQAFGDYEQYF. As DNA, the CDR3 is TGCGCCAGCAGCTCGGGACAGGCCTTTGGTGACTACGAGCAGTACTTC.

J is TRBJ2-2 and V is TRBV2, with 14 bases lining up with TRBD2. CDR1 is SNHLY, CDR2 FYNNEI, per germline. V lost 4 bases to trimming and J lost 6 bases; unmatched junction nucleotides: 1. The CDR3 totals 15 residues. The CDR3 bases are TGTGCCAGCAGTGGGGGACTAGCGGGAGCCGGGGAGCTGTTTTTT. It yields the protein CASSGGLAGAGELFF.

The table lists this clone with a count of one. The J gene is TRBJ2-6, the V gene TRBV29-1; D perhaps matches TRBD1 (6 bases). This CDR3 region has 14 residues. Deletions cut 7 bases from V and 2 bases from J, with 12 bases between. Germline assignment: CDR1 SQVTM and CDR2 ANQGSEA. The CDR3 sequence: CSASRDTGANVLTF. CDR3 in DNA: TGCAGCGCAAGCCGGGACACTGGGGCCAACGTCCTGACTTTC.

A few counts support this clone. The DNA is left out, because the CDR3 cannot be placed on it with certainty; the CDR3 is given as TCRdb lists it. The chain carries TRBV14 and TRBJ2-7; TRBD1 was called by the table and not checked on the DNA. CDR1 SGHDN and CDR2 FVKESK come from the germline V gene. Counting both end residues, the CDR3 totals 14 amino acids. CDR3 sequence: CASSPDLRQQGQYF.

The V and J genes are TRBV3-1 (or the pseudogene TRBV3-2) and TRBJ1-1; possibly TRBD1 for D (5 bases). Germline V gene data show CDR1 as LGHDT and CDR2 as YNNKEL (reference sequence). The CDR3 is 15 residues long. With 4 bases removed from V and 4 bases from J, the gap between germline ends came to 16 bases. The chain's CDR3 is CASSLLGGGTTEAFF. CDR3 nucleotide sequence: TGTGCCAGCAGCCTCCTCGGGGGAGGGACCACTGAAGCTTTCTTT.

The CDR3 DNA reads TGTGCCAGCTCACCACTCGACAGCCACGAGCAGTACTTC. The encoded protein is CASSPLDSHEQYF. This chain joins TRBV18 and TRBJ2-7; possibly TRBD1 for D (5 bases). The CDR3 extends over 13 amino acids. V lost 1 base and J lost 5, with 9 bases in between. Looked up from germline, CDR1 is KGHSH and CDR2 is LQKENI.

The gene calls are TRBV5-1 and TRBJ2-7; 11 nucleotides match TRBD1. The CDR3 runs to 14 residues. V lost 5 bases and J lost 2; bases outside the gene matches: 3. CDR1 SGHRS and CDR2 YFSETQ come from the germline V gene. In nucleotides, the CDR3 is TGCGCCAGCAGGCCGGACAGGGGGCCCTACGAGCAGTACTTC. It is translated as CASRPDRGPYEQYF.

V usage is TRBV9 and J usage is TRBJ2-7; 10 bases are shared with TRBD2. The CDR3 is 14 residues long. V lost 4 bases and J lost 4; bases outside the gene matches: 5. CDR1 and CDR2 (germline): SGDLS, YYNGEE. The CDR3 spells CASSPSGSNYEQYF. CDR3 sequence (DNA): TGTGCCAGCAGCCCTAGCGGGAGTAATTACGAGCAGTACTTC.

The sample holds one count of this clone. The rearrangement joins TRBV10-3 to TRBJ1-1; 7 bases fit TRBD1. The V gene end was trimmed by 6 bases and the J gene end by 1 base; junction bases not matched to a gene: 5. CDR3 length equals 14 residues. Germline CDR1 ENHRY, CDR2 SYGVKD. The CDR3 bases are TGTGCCATCAGAGACAGGGAGTCGAACACTGAAGCTTTCTTT. This codes for CAIRDRESNTEAFF.

J is TRBJ2-7 and V is TRBV19; D is unresolved. Germline CDR1 and CDR2: LNHDA and SQIVND (reference sequence). The V and J ends lost 5 bases and 1 base respectively, with 9 bases between them. This CDR3 spans 13 amino acids. The CDR3 DNA is TGTGCCAGTAGTCAACAGCCGTCCTACGAGCAGTACTTC. Protein: CASSQQPSYEQYF. The variable domain in full, with the rest retrieved from reference TRBV19 and TRBJ2-7, is DGGITQSPKYLFRKEGQNVTLSCEQNLNHDAMYWYRQDPGQGLRLIYYSQIVNDFQKGDIAEGYSVSREKKESFPLTVTSAQKNPTAFYLCASSQQPSYEQYFGPGTRLTVT.

The chain links TRBV24-1 to TRBJ2-7; tentatively, D is TRBD2 (5 bases). Per the germline V gene, CDR1 is KGHDR and CDR2 is SFDVKD. The V end was cut by 4 bases, the J end by 2 bases, with 14 bases between. This CDR3 has 15 residues. CDR3 region: CATSDPGSNAYEQYF. CDR3 coding DNA: TGTGCCACCAGTGACCCGGGGTCGAATGCCTACGAGCAGTACTTC.

This clone was detected once. The chain uses TRBV5-1 and TRBJ2-1; 9 bases match TRBD2. The CDR3 has 15 amino acids. V lost 7 bases to trimming and J lost 8 bases; unmatched junction nucleotides: 13. Germline V gene lookup returns CDR1 SGHRS and CDR2 YFSETQ. This chain's CDR3 is CASLGTAGGEDEQFF. The CDR3 DNA reads as TGCGCCAGCTTGGGAACAGCGGGAGGAGAGGATGAGCAGTTCTTC.

This clone has a single count. The rearrangement joins TRBV24-1 to TRBJ2-1, with 10 bases matching TRBD2. CDR1 is KGHDR, CDR2 SFDVKD, per germline. The CDR3 extends over 16 amino acids. V was pared by 5 bases and J by 10 bases, with 13 bases of the junction left unmatched. CDR3 protein: CATSVSGRASKGEQFF. The CDR3 bases are TGTGCCACCAGTGTCAGCGGGAGGGCCTCAAAAGGGGAGCAGTTCTTC.

The J gene is TRBJ1-3, the V gene TRBV7-2, with a weak D call TRBD1 (6 bases). Germline CDR1 SGHTA, CDR2 FQGNSA. The CDR3 is 16 residues long. V was shortened by 1 base and J by 2 bases, with 12 bases between the two germline ends. The CDR3 reads CASSLGGPGAGNTIYF. CDR3 nucleotide sequence: TGTGCCAGCAGCTTAGGGGGCCCAGGGGCTGGAAACACCATATATTTT. The full variable domain, with the rest looked up from reference TRBV7-2 and TRBJ1-3, is GAGVSQSPSNKVTEKGKDVELRCDPISGHTALYWYRQSLGQGLEFLIYFQGNSAPDKSGLPSDRFSAERTGGSVSTLTIQRTQQEDSAVYLCASSLGGPGAGNTIYFGEGSWLTVV.

The chain recombines TRBV5-1 with TRBJ2-2, with a possible D match to TRBD2 (6 bases). CDR1 SGHRS and CDR2 YFSETQ come from the germline V gene. This CDR3 has 14 amino acids. V was clipped by 2 bases and J by 3 bases, with 8 bases between them. The CDR3 bases are TGCGCCAGCAGCTTCGGAGGGGACACCGGGGAGCTGTTTTTT. Its translation is CASSFGGDTGELFF.

The chain couples TRBV7-2 to TRBJ1-2; D call uncertain. Trimming shortened V by 5 bases and J by 4 bases, and 14 bases separated the two germline ends. The CDR3 loop spans 14 amino acids. Germline V gene sequence: CDR1 SGHTA, CDR2 FQGNSA. In nucleotides, the CDR3 is TGTGCCAGCAGCCCCCCCAGCAGCGTCTATGGCTACACCTTC. Translating gives CASSPPSSVYGYTF.

The chain has TRBV9 and TRBJ1-2; a weak D match, TRBD1 (6 bases). Germline V gene lookup returns CDR1 SGDLS and CDR2 YYNGEE. V lost 2 bases and J lost 5, with 16 bases in between. The CDR3 has 15 amino acids. The CDR3: CASSVGRQDLYGYTF. CDR3 nucleotide sequence: TGTGCCAGCAGCGTTGGGCGACAGGACCTTTATGGCTACACCTTC.

This chain links TRBV2 with TRBJ1-3; tentative D call: TRBD1 (5 bases). This CDR3 is built from 14 residues. The germline gives CDR1 SNHLY, CDR2 FYNNEI. Trimming removed 6 bases from V and 0 bases from J, with 9 bases in between. CDR3 sequence reads: CASSAGISGNTIYF. In DNA form, the CDR3 reads TGTGCCAGCAGCGCAGGGATCTCTGGAAACACCATATATTTT.

The chain uses TRBV6-6 and TRBJ2-7, with 10 nucleotides matching TRBD2. The CDR3 runs to 16 residues. The junction had 4 bases not matched to a gene; V was cut back by 0 bases and J by 2 bases. Germline V CDR1 and CDR2: MNHNY, SVGAGI (reference sequence). The CDR3: CASSYSLTSGAYEQYF. The CDR3 coding sequence is TGTGCCAGCAGTTACTCTCTAACTAGCGGGGCCTACGAGCAGTACTTC.

This chain uses TRBV7-9 with TRBJ2-7; D possibly corresponds to TRBD1 (5 bases). The CDR3 covers 16 residues. The V gene's germline CDR1 is SEHNR and CDR2 FQNEAQ (reference sequence). The V end lost 1 base, the J end lost 4 bases, and 17 bases lay between the germline ends. The CDR3 nucleotides are TGTGCCAGCAGCTTAGAGGGGTCCCGACGACCTTACGAGCAGTACTTC. Encoded protein: CASSLEGSRRPYEQYF. Variable domain in full (rest from reference TRBV7-9 and TRBJ2-7): DTGVSQNPRHKITKRGQNVTFRCDPISEHNRLYWYRQTLGQGPEFLTYFQNEAQLEKSRLLSDRFSAERPKGSFSTLEIQRTEQGDSAMYLCASSLEGSRRPYEQYFGPGTRLTVT.

CDR3 DNA: TGTGCCAGCGCCCGCCAGGGGAACACTGAAGCTTTCTTT. Protein product: CASARQGNTEAFF. V is TRBV28 and J is TRBJ1-1; D might be TRBD1 (5 bases). The germline V gene encodes CDR1 MDHEN and CDR2 SYDVKM. The CDR3 loop spans 13 amino acids. V dropped 8 bases and J dropped 1 base, with 11 bases sitting between them.

This chain links TRBV24-1 with TRBJ2-5, with 8 bases aligning to TRBD1. Germline V gives CDR1 KGHDR, CDR2 SFDVKD. J was trimmed by 5 bases and V by 2 bases; bases with no gene match: 0. The CDR3 contains 13 residues. CDR3 sequence reads: CATSDYRGETQYF. CDR3 DNA: TGTGCCACCAGTGATTACAGGGGGGAGACCCAGTACTTC.